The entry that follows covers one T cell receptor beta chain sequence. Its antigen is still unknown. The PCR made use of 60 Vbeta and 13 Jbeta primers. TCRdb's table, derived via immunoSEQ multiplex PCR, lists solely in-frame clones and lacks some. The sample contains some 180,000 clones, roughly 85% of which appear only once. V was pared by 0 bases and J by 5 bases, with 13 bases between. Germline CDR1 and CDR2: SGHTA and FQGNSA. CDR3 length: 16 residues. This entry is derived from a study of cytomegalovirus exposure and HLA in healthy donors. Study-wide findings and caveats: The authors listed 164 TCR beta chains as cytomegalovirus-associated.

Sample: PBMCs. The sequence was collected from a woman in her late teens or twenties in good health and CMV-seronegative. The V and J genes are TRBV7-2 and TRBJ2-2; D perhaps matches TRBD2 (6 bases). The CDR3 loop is CASSLASRAGTGELFF. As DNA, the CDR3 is TGTGCCAGCAGCTTAGCCAGTAGGGCGGGAACCGGGGAGCTGTTTTTT. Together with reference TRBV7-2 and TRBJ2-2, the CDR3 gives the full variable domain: GAGVSQSPSNKVTEKGKDVELRCDPISGHTALYWYRQSLGQGLEFLIYFQGNSAPDKSGLPSDRFSAERTGGSVSTLTIQRTQQEDSAVYLCASSLASRAGTGELFFGEGSRLTVL.